Included here is one TCR beta chain sequence, with context. As yet, its antigen is unknown. The CDR3 length is 13 residues. V gave up 3 bases and J gave up 6 bases, with 12 bases separating them. The germline gives CDR1 MDHEN, CDR2 SYDVKM. This sample was included in a study of regulatory T cells. The study's findings and limits: Regulatory T cells showed the strongest V-J pair restriction and V/J gene skewing among patient repertoires.

Amplification used 52 TRBV primers and 13 TRBJ primers. Assay used: immunoSEQ multiplex PCR; TCRdb lists only in-frame clones, some missing. The repertoire holds 20,000 to 25,000 clones, with 93% as singletons. The chain has TRBV28 and TRBJ2-7, with D maybe TRBD2 (6 bases). The TCR originated in a child between 2 and 9 years old with CD3G deficiency. Sequenced sample: CD8+ T cells sorted from blood. DNA of the CDR3: TGTGCCAGCAGTTTTAAAAGTAGCGGCGAGCAGTACTTC. It is translated as CASSFKSSGEQYF. Full variable domain (rest looked up from reference TRBV28 and TRBJ2-7): DVKVTQSSRYLVKRTGEKVFLECVQDMDHENMFWYRQDPGLGLRLIYFSYDVKMKEKGDIPEGYSVSREKKERFSLILESASTNQTSMYLCASSFKSSGEQYFGPGTRLTVT.